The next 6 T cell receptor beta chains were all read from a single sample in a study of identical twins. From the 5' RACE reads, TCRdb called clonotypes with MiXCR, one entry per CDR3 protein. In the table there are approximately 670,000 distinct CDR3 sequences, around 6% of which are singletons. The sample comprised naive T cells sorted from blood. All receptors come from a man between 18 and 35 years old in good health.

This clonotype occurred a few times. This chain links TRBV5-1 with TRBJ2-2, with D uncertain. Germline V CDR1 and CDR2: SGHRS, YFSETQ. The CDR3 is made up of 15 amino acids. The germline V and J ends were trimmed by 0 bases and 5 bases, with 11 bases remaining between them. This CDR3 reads CASSLGTAGTGELFF. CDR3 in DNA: TGCGCCAGCAGCTTGGGTACAGCTGGGACCGGGGAGCTGTTTTTT.

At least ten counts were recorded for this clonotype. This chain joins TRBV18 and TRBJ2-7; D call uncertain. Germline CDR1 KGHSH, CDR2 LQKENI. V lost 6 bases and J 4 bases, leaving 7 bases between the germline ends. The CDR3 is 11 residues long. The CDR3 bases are TGTGCCAGCTCTTCTAAATACGAGCAGTACTTC. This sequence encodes CASSSKYEQYF. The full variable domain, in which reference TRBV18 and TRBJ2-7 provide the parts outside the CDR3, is NAGVMQNPRHLVRRRGQEARLRCSPMKGHSHVYWYRQLPEEGLKFMVYLQKENIIDESGMPKERFSAEFPKEGPSILRIQQVVRGDSAAYFCASSSKYEQYFGPGTRLTVT.

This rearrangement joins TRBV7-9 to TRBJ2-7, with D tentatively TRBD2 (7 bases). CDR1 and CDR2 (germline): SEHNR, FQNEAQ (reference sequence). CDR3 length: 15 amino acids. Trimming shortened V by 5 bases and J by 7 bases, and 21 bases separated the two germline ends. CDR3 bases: TGTGCCAGCAGCCGGAAGGGGGGGCCGTTGGAGGAGCAGTACTTC. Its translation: CASSRKGGPLEEQYF.

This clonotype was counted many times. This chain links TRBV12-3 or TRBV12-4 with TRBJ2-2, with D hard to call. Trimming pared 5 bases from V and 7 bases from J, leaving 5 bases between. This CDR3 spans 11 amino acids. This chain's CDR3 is CASSRVGELFF. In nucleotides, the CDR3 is TGTGCCAGCAGTAGGGTCGGGGAGCTGTTTTTT.

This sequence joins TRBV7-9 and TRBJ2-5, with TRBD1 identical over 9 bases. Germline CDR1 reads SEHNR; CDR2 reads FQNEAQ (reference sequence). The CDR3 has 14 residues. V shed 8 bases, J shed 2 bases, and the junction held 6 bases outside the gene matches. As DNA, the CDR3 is TGTGCCAGCTACAGGACAGGGGATCAAGAGACCCAGTACTTC. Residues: CASYRTGDQETQYF.

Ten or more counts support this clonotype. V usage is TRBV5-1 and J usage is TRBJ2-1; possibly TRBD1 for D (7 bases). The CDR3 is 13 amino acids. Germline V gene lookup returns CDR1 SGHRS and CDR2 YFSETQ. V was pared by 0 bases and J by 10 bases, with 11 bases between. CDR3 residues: CASSLESGGEQFF. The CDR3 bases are TGCGCCAGCAGCTTGGAGTCAGGGGGGGAGCAGTTCTTC.